This entry describes one T cell receptor (beta chain). This entry comes from a study of shared clonotypes between healthy human individuals. The data were produced by immunoSEQ multiplex PCR, yet TCRdb's version contains in-frame clones alone and is incomplete. The sample contains millions of clones, 85% to 95% of which appear only once. The CDR3 length is 16 residues. J lost 13 bases, V lost 4 bases, and 16 bases had no gene match. CDR1 GTSNPN and CDR2 SVGIG come from the germline V gene (reference sequence). The clonotype comes from a man between 18 and 35 years old in good health. Some clones in this sample may be carry-over from other donors' samples. The sequencing sample was made of naive CD4+ T cells from PBMCs. Documented subset: CD45RA+ positively selected. The rearrangement links TRBV30 to TRBJ2-2; 12 positions match TRBD2. For the CDR3, the DNA is TGTGCCTGGAATTTAGGAGGGACTAGCGGGCTTCGGGGGCTGTTTTTT. Protein: CAWNLGGTSGLRGLFF.